These 24 T cell receptor beta chains originate from one sample sequenced in a study of T-cell memory formation after mild COVID-19. Via MiXCR, TCRdb re-called the 5' RACE reads, giving one row per CDR3 protein. The sample has some 300,000 distinct CDR3 sequences; 15% to 20% are singletons. Sequenced input: PBMCs or a T cell subset sorted from them (not recorded which). These TCRs come from a man between 18 and 29 years old who had mild COVID-19 (a few samples of this study predate the infection). Cell type and time point are not known.

The J gene is TRBJ2-3, the V gene TRBV20-1; D perhaps matches TRBD2 (5 bases). Germline values: CDR1 DFQATT, CDR2 SNEGSKA (reference sequence). The V end was cut by 6 bases, the J end by 6 bases, with 10 bases between. This CDR3 has 11 residues. The CDR3 is CSAPLADTQYF. CDR3 in DNA: TGCAGTGCCCCATTAGCGGATACGCAGTATTTT.

A few counts support this clonotype. V gene TRBV9 combines with J gene TRBJ1-1; a weak D match, TRBD1 (5 bases). This CDR3 is built from 16 residues. V lost 4 bases and J lost 2, with 18 bases in between. Per germline, CDR1 SGDLS and CDR2 YYNGEE. The CDR3: CASSPQGQGLNTEAFF. In DNA form, the CDR3 reads TGTGCCAGCAGCCCCCAGGGCCAGGGACTCAACACTGAAGCTTTCTTT.

This clonotype was counted at least ten times. J is TRBJ2-2 and V is TRBV7-8; unclear D gene. CDR3 length: 12 residues. V was clipped by 6 bases and J by 2 bases, with 4 bases between them. The V gene's germline CDR1 is SGHVS and CDR2 FQNEAQ. In DNA, the CDR3 is TGTGCCAGCAGGGAAAACACCGGGGAGCTGTTTTTT. As protein: CASRENTGELFF.

J is TRBJ2-7 and V is TRBV5-6; 7 nucleotides line up with TRBD2. This CDR3 has 13 amino acids. V shed 2 bases and J 2 bases; nucleotides not matched to a gene: 1. The germline CDR1 and CDR2 sequences are SGHDT and YYEEEE. CDR3 nucleotides: TGTGCCAGCAGCTTCCGGGGGGCCTACGAGCAGTACTTC. Translated: CASSFRGAYEQYF. The complete variable domain, with remaining parts taken from reference TRBV5-6 and TRBJ2-7, reads DAGVTQSPTHLIKTRGQQVTLRCSPKSGHDTVSWYQQALGQGPQFIFQYYEEEERQRGNFPDRFSGHQFPNYSSELNVNALLLGDSALYLCASSFRGAYEQYFGPGTRLTVT.

V gene TRBV7-2 combines with J gene TRBJ2-5; TRBD2 aligns across 10 bases. The CDR3 has 19 amino acids. The germline V gene has CDR1 SGHTA and CDR2 FQGNSA. J lost 6 bases, V lost 3 bases, and 19 bases had no gene match. CDR3 in amino acids: CASSFLLAGGPGAGKTQYF. In nucleotides, the CDR3 is TGTGCCAGCAGCTTCTTATTAGCGGGGGGACCGGGCGCAGGAAAGACCCAGTACTTC.

The sample holds a few counts of this clonotype. Here the CDR3 reads CAISDVGGLATNEKLFF. Here the CDR3 DNA reads TGTGCCATCAGTGATGTCGGGGGCCTAGCAACTAATGAAAAACTGTTTTTT. J is TRBJ1-4 and V is TRBV10-3; TRBD1 is a possible D gene (6 bases). The V and J ends lost 3 bases and 0 bases respectively, with 14 bases between them. The germline V gene has CDR1 ENHRY and CDR2 SYGVKD. This CDR3 has 17 residues.

The gene calls are TRBV12-3 or TRBV12-4 and TRBJ2-7; the D gene is possibly TRBD1 (6 bases). The CDR3 has 14 amino acids. Trimming took 4 bases from V and 2 from J, leaving 12 bases between them. The CDR3 bases are TGTGCCAGCAGTTCCACAGGGAAAACCTACGAGCAGTACTTC. Translation: CASSSTGKTYEQYF.

This clonotype showed up many times. The chain uses TRBV5-1 and TRBJ2-3; weak D call: TRBD2 (6 bases). The CDR3 totals 14 residues. The V gene's germline CDR1 is SGHRS and CDR2 YFSETQ. Trimming shortened V by 4 bases and J by 2 bases, and 11 bases separated the two germline ends. CDR3 sequence reads: CASSIGLPTDTQYF. As DNA, the CDR3 is TGCGCCAGCAGCATCGGACTACCCACAGATACGCAGTATTTT.

This chain uses TRBV28 with TRBJ1-2, with D hard to call. Germline loops: CDR1 MDHEN, CDR2 SYDVKM. V was clipped by 1 base and J by 8 bases, with 14 bases between them. This CDR3 is 14 amino acids long. For the CDR3, the DNA is TGTGCCAGCAGTTTATACGTCGACTCGGGAGGCTACACCTTC. Translation gives CASSLYVDSGGYTF.

This chain joins TRBV10-1 and TRBJ2-6, with D possibly being TRBD2 (7 bases). The CDR3 runs to 15 residues. Trimming pared 3 bases from V and 4 bases from J, leaving 10 bases between. Germline V gene data show CDR1 as WNHNN and CDR2 as SYGVQD (reference sequence). The CDR3 loop reads CASSDGGPGANVLTF. CDR3 bases: TGCGCCAGCAGTGACGGGGGGCCAGGGGCCAACGTCCTGACTTTC.

The sample holds one count of this clonotype. J is TRBJ2-2 and V is TRBV6-5; 14 bases line up with TRBD2. Germline CDR1 is MNHEY and CDR2 is SVGAGI. The V segment lost 1 base and the J segment 4 bases; nucleotides outside the gene matches: 2. The CDR3 covers 17 residues. CDR3 loop: CASSYLGLAGATGELFF. The CDR3 nucleotides are TGTGCCAGCAGTTACTTGGGACTAGCGGGGGCCACCGGGGAGCTGTTTTTT.

CDR3 loop: CASSLKYGPTNYNEQFF. The CDR3, as DNA: TGTGCCAGCAGCCTAAAGTACGGGCCAACCAACTACAATGAGCAGTTCTTC. The V and J genes are TRBV7-9 and TRBJ2-1; D remains unclear. The CDR3 is made up of 17 amino acids. Trimming took 5 bases from V and 3 from J, leaving 20 bases between them. CDR1 and CDR2 (germline): SEHNR, FQNEAQ (reference sequence).

This chain uses TRBV5-6 with TRBJ2-3; TRBD2 matches at 9 bases. This CDR3 comprises 16 residues. CDR1 SGHDT and CDR2 YYEEEE come from the germline V gene. The trim removed 3 bases at V and 4 bases at J, leaving 9 bases unmatched. The DNA for the CDR3 is TGTGCCAGCAGCTCGTCGACTAGCGGAATGGCAGATACGCAGTATTTT. It encodes CASSSSTSGMADTQYF.

This clonotype was recorded a few times. J is TRBJ1-1 and V is TRBV11-2; D unclear. The CDR3 totals 13 residues. V lost 5 bases to trimming and J lost 1 base, with 8 bases between them. Germline loops: CDR1 SGHAT, CDR2 FQNNGV. This CDR3 reads CASSPERNTEAFF. CDR3 bases: TGTGCCAGCAGCCCGGAAAGGAACACTGAAGCTTTCTTT.

The gene calls are TRBV7-8 and TRBJ1-1; D is ambiguous. Germline CDR1 is SGHVS and CDR2 is FQNEAQ. The V and J ends lost 6 bases and 3 bases respectively, with 11 bases between them. This CDR3 is 13 amino acids long. Written as DNA, the CDR3 is TGTGCCAGCAGTCTCGGGTTGGACACTGAAGCTTTCTTT. This codes for CASSLGLDTEAFF.

V usage is TRBV7-6 and J usage is TRBJ2-1, with D maybe TRBD2 (5 bases). Per germline, CDR1 SGHVS and CDR2 FNYEAQ. V dropped 5 bases and J dropped 8 bases, with 13 bases sitting between them. The CDR3 loop spans 13 amino acids. Written as DNA, the CDR3 is TGTGCCAGCAGCCAGGACTTGTATCATGAGCAGTTCTTC. Its protein product is CASSQDLYHEQFF.

The CDR3 DNA reads TGTGCCAGCAGTGAAGCGCACAGGGGGCTCTATGGCTACACCTTC. It codes for CASSEAHRGLYGYTF. The chain uses TRBV6-1 and TRBJ1-2; 9 bases match TRBD1. The ends lost 0 bases at V and 4 bases at J; junction bases unmatched: 3. The CDR3 is 15 residues long. CDR1 and CDR2 (germline): MNHNS, SASEGT.

The V gene is TRBV14, the J gene TRBJ1-1; D uncertain. The CDR3 is made up of 13 amino acids. Trimming left V 0 bases short and J 7 bases short, with 9 bases between. Per the germline V gene, CDR1 is SGHDN and CDR2 is FVKESK. The CDR3 loop reads CASSQDRKYEAFF. CDR3 DNA sequence: TGTGCCAGCAGCCAAGACAGAAAGTATGAAGCTTTCTTT.

V usage is TRBV4-2 and J usage is TRBJ1-5; no clear D. Per germline, CDR1 LGHNA and CDR2 YNFKEQ. Trimming left V 2 bases short and J 1 base short, with 12 bases between. This CDR3 is 16 amino acids long. The CDR3 DNA reads as TGTGCCAGCAGCCAATATTCCCGGGGAAGCAATCAGCCCCAGCATTTT. It translates to CASSQYSRGSNQPQHF.

This clonotype was picked up a small number of times. This rearrangement joins TRBV5-1 to TRBJ1-2; D is ambiguous. Trimming left V 0 bases short and J 9 bases short, with 9 bases between. The CDR3 has 12 residues. Per germline, CDR1 SGHRS and CDR2 YFSETQ. The CDR3 loop is CASSLGRMRYTF. The DNA for the CDR3 is TGCGCCAGCAGCTTGGGAAGAATGCGCTACACCTTC.

The V gene is TRBV7-2, the J gene TRBJ1-2; D may be TRBD1 (6 bases). Trimming pared 5 bases from V and 5 bases from J, leaving 9 bases between. The CDR3 is 12 residues long. CDR1 and CDR2 (germline): SGHTA, FQGNSA. For the CDR3, the DNA is TGTGCCAGCAGCCTGGACAGATATGGCTACACCTTC. Amino acid sequence: CASSLDRYGYTF.

V gene TRBV5-1 combines with J gene TRBJ2-6; a weak D match, TRBD2 (5 bases). CDR3 length: 14 residues. CDR1 is SGHRS, CDR2 YFSETQ, per germline. V was clipped by 4 bases and J by 4 bases, with 9 bases between them. The CDR3 DNA reads as TGCGCCAGCAGCCTCGGAGGAGGGGCCAACGTCCTGACTTTC. Residues: CASSLGGGANVLTF.

The chain uses TRBV7-3 and TRBJ2-3, with 7 bases fitting TRBD1. Unmatched junction bases numbered 8, after V lost 5 bases and J lost 6 bases. The CDR3 is 14 residues long. Germline V gene data show CDR1 as SGHTA and CDR2 as FQGTGA. CDR3 residues: CASSRRDSPDTQYF. CDR3 nucleotides: TGTGCCAGCAGCCGCCGGGACAGCCCGGATACGCAGTATTTT.

This clonotype was detected only a few times. The chain is built from TRBV28 and TRBJ1-2; the D is unclear. The CDR3 runs 12 residues. Germline CDR1 and CDR2: MDHEN and SYDVKM. The ends were cut back, 9 bases at V and 6 bases at J, with 14 bases in the middle. The CDR3 spells CASCTSWDGYTF. The DNA of the CDR3 is TGTGCCAGTTGTACTTCTTGGGATGGCTACACCTTC.